Sequencing of this T cell receptor beta chain was carried out in a study of Ad26.COV2.S vaccination and SARS-CoV-2 variants. CDR3 length: 15 amino acids. Between the trimmed V and J ends, which lost 7 bases and 5 bases, there was a span of 17 bases. CDR1 LNHDA and CDR2 SQIVND come from the germline V gene (reference sequence). Treatment defined: about 20 received Ad26.COV2.S at low or high dose, single or two shots; a few received placebo; per-sample allocation not given. On day 63 after the first injection, vaccine and placebo recipients gave samples. TCRdb's copy holds only in-frame clones and misses some; the assay was immunoSEQ multiplex PCR. The table shows approximately 460,000 clones, with 80% to 90% occurring only once.

Sample: peripheral blood, taken in a trial of Ad26.COV2.S vaccine versus placebo. This rearrangement joins TRBV19 to TRBJ1-4, with a weak D call TRBD1 (5 bases). This sequence was found in a person aged 18-65 years who received the Ad26.COV2.S COVID-19 vaccine or a placebo. CDR3 nucleotides: TGTGCCAGTACCGCCGCCGGGACGGGGAATGAAAAACTGTTTTTT. Residues: CASTAAGTGNEKLFF.